This TCR beta chain was retrieved from a study of blood T cells in healthy people across ages. The CDR3 length is 14 residues. Germline V gene sequence: CDR1 MNHEY, CDR2 SVGEGT. V lost 6 bases and J lost 2, with 13 bases in between. Next came a second PCR, run for 7 to 11 cycles, which used a sample-barcoded 5' primer along with a J-beta primer mix. TCRdb ran MiXCR on the 5' RACE reads and lists one entry per CDR3 protein. This table holds 2 million or so distinct CDR3 sequences, roughly 52% found once. Study-level points and caveats: Reliance upon unsorted PBMCs precluded definitive naive versus antigen-experienced comparison. Possibly, changes in expanded clonotypes were confounded because donor CMV status was unknown.

With respect to this clonotype: The antigen remains unidentified.

This chain links TRBV6-2 or TRBV6-3 with TRBJ1-2; D gene unclear. The source of this sequence is a woman in her 40s in good health. The sequenced material came from blood. CDR3: CASSSSRTNYGYTF. The CDR3 nucleotides read TGTGCCAGCAGCTCCTCCCGCACAAACTATGGCTACACCTTC.